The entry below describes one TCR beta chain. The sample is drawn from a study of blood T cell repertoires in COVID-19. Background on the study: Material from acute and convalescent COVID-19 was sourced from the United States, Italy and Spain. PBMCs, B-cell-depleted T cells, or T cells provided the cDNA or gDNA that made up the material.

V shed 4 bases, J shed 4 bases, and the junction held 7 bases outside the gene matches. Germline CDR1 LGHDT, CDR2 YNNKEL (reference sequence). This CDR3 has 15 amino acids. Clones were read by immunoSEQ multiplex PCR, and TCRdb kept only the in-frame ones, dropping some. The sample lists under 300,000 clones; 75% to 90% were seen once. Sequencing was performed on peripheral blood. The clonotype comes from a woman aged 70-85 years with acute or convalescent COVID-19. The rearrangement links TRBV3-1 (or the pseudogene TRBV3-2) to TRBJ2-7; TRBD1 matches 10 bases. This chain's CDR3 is CASSPQGQGRYEQYF. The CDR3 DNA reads TGTGCCAGCAGCCCCCAGGGACAGGGGCGATACGAGCAGTACTTC.